One sample yielded the 32 T cell receptor beta chains listed below, sequenced in a study of radiation and T cells in renal cell carcinoma. Time point defined: blood 2 weeks post-SBRT. The treatment denotes: 15 Gy SBRT to primary tumor, nephrectomy 4 weeks later. Sequenced by immunoSEQ multiplex PCR; TCRdb stores in-frame clones only, minus some. This table holds some 130,000 clones, roughly 77% found once. The input for sequencing was blood, taken from a patient whose treatment included radiotherapy and nephrectomy. The receptors stem from a woman between 55 and 75 years old with renal cell carcinoma.

The rearrangement uses TRBV19 and TRBJ2-3; D gene unclear. The CDR3 consists of 12 residues. Trimming stripped 4 bases from V and 3 bases from J, with 5 bases between. Germline V gene lookup returns CDR1 LNHDA and CDR2 SQIVND (reference sequence). The CDR3 region is CASSTTTDTQYF. CDR3 sequence (DNA): TGTGCCAGTAGTACTACGACAGATACGCAGTATTTT.

This clone came up a few times. This chain links TRBV7-2 with TRBJ2-1; no clear D. Germline V gene data show CDR1 as SGHTA and CDR2 as FQGNSA. There are 12 residues in the CDR3. Trimming pared 5 bases from V and 7 bases from J, leaving 9 bases between. CDR3 residues: CASSTIKNEQFF. CDR3 DNA: TGTGCCAGCAGCACTATCAAGAATGAGCAGTTCTTC.

This chain links TRBV9 with TRBJ2-5; possibly TRBD1 for D (6 bases). CDR3 length: 13 amino acids. V was pared by 0 bases and J by 4 bases, with 7 bases between. Germline CDR1 SGDLS, CDR2 YYNGEE. CDR3 nucleotide sequence: TGTGCCAGCAGCGTAGAAGGGGGAGAGACCCAGTACTTC. It codes for CASSVEGGETQYF.

The rearrangement uses TRBV10-3 and TRBJ2-1, with a weak D call TRBD2 (6 bases). CDR3 length equals 12 residues. The germline gives CDR1 ENHRY, CDR2 SYGVKD. The V and J ends lost 5 bases and 6 bases respectively, with 8 bases between them. CDR3 amino acids: CAISPGANEQFF. As DNA, the CDR3 is TGTGCCATCAGTCCGGGAGCCAATGAGCAGTTCTTC.

For this clone: The sample holds other DNA sequences that translate to the same CDR3. The CDR3 DNA follows: TGTGCCAGCAGCTTACGGACAGGGGGAAGTGAAAAACTGTTTTTT. It is translated as CASSLRTGGSEKLFF. This chain connects TRBV7-9 to TRBJ1-4; 10 bases map to TRBD1. J lost 7 bases, V lost 2 bases, and 4 bases had no gene match. CDR1 SEHNR and CDR2 FQNEAQ come from the germline V gene (reference sequence). This CDR3 has 15 residues.

J is TRBJ2-6 and V is TRBV5-4; tentative D call: TRBD1 (5 bases). Trimming shortened V by 3 bases and J by 2 bases, and 12 bases separated the two germline ends. The CDR3 consists of 16 residues. CDR1 and CDR2 (germline): SGHNT, YYREEE (reference sequence). CDR3 nucleotide sequence: TGTGCCAGCAGCTCGGCAGGGCTCGCTGGGGCCAACGTCCTGACTTTC. Translated: CASSSAGLAGANVLTF. The full variable domain, in which reference TRBV5-4 and TRBJ2-6 provide the parts outside the CDR3, is ETGVTQSPTHLIKTRGQQVTLRCSSQSGHNTVSWYQQALGQGPQFIFQYYREEENGRGNFPPRFSGLQFPNYSSELNVNALELDDSALYLCASSSAGLAGANVLTFGAGSRLTVL.

The chain uses TRBV28 and TRBJ2-3, with D tentatively TRBD2 (5 bases). Germline values: CDR1 MDHEN, CDR2 SYDVKM. This CDR3 is built from 14 residues. With 5 bases removed from V and 2 bases from J, the gap between germline ends came to 11 bases. The CDR3 here is CASSAGLPTDTQYF. CDR3 sequence (DNA): TGTGCCAGCAGTGCCGGACTGCCCACAGATACGCAGTATTTT. Combining the CDR3 with reference TRBV28 and TRBJ2-3 gives the whole variable domain DVKVTQSSRYLVKRTGEKVFLECVQDMDHENMFWYRQDPGLGLRLIYFSYDVKMKEKGDIPEGYSVSREKKERFSLILESASTNQTSMYLCASSAGLPTDTQYFGPGTRLTVL.

This clone was detected only once. DNA for the CDR3: TGTGCCAGCAGTGAGCAGGGGCAAGAGACCCAGTACTTC. It encodes CASSEQGQETQYF. The gene calls are TRBV2 and TRBJ2-5, with a tentative D call TRBD1 (6 bases). Per the germline V gene, CDR1 is SNHLY and CDR2 is FYNNEI. Trimming shortened V by 3 bases and J by 2 bases, and 7 bases separated the two germline ends. This CDR3 comprises 13 residues.

Notes on this clone: This CDR3 is also generated by other DNA sequences in the sample. This chain links TRBV5-1 with TRBJ1-3, with D hard to call. Per the germline V gene, CDR1 is SGHRS and CDR2 is YFSETQ. The length of the CDR3 is 15 residues. V was shortened by 0 bases and J by 0 bases, with 7 bases between the two germline ends. CDR3 sequence: CASSLADLSGNTIYF. CDR3 bases: TGCGCCAGCAGCTTGGCCGACCTCTCTGGAAACACCATATATTTT. Full variable domain (rest looked up from reference TRBV5-1 and TRBJ1-3): KAGVTQTPRYLIKTRGQQVTLSCSPISGHRSVSWYQQTPGQGLQFLFEYFSETQRNKGNFPGRFSGRQFSNSRSEMNVSTLELGDSALYLCASSLADLSGNTIYFGEGSWLTVV.

The chain joins TRBV7-2 to TRBJ2-7; 9 bases map to TRBD2. V lost 1 base, J lost 1 base, and 5 bases stayed unmatched. Germline V gene lookup returns CDR1 SGHTA and CDR2 FQGNSA. The CDR3 contains 16 residues. The CDR3 DNA reads TGTGCCAGCAGCTTAGAGTCGAGCGGGAGGTCCTACGAGCAGTACTTC. Its translation: CASSLESSGRSYEQYF.

The chain recombines TRBV6-5 with TRBJ2-3; weak D call: TRBD2 (7 bases). Trimming removed 0 bases from V and 1 base from J, with 11 bases in between. Germline V lookup: CDR1 MNHEY, CDR2 SVGAGI. This CDR3 comprises 16 residues. CDR3 sequence reads: CASSYSGGARTDTQYF. CDR3 DNA: TGTGCCAGCAGTTACTCTGGGGGGGCTCGCACAGATACGCAGTATTTT.

The chain has TRBV7-9 and TRBJ2-5; no definite D call. Germline lookup yields CDR1 SEHNR and CDR2 FQNEAQ (reference sequence). Trimming pared 5 bases from V and 2 bases from J, leaving 9 bases between. The CDR3 contains 13 residues. CDR3 nucleotides: TGTGCCAGCAGCCTTGGACCTCAAGAGACCCAGTACTTC. Amino acid sequence: CASSLGPQETQYF.

The chain couples TRBV4-2 to TRBJ1-2; TRBD1 agrees at 9 bases. J was trimmed by 5 bases and V by 4 bases; bases with no gene match: 8. CDR1 and CDR2 (germline): LGHNA, YNFKEQ. The CDR3 loop spans 15 amino acids. The CDR3 DNA sequence: TGTGCCAGCAGCCCGCCGGGACAGGGACTTTATGGCTACACCTTC. Translating it yields CASSPPGQGLYGYTF.

This clone occurred once. The chain recombines TRBV6-6 with TRBJ2-7, with 7 nucleotides matching TRBD1. Losses at the gene ends were 6 bases for V and 3 bases for J; bases not matched to a gene: 5. The CDR3 totals 13 residues. Germline loops: CDR1 MNHNY, CDR2 SVGAGI (reference sequence). The chain's CDR3 is CASSDGTVYEQYF. The CDR3, as DNA: TGTGCCAGCAGCGACGGGACAGTCTACGAGCAGTACTTC.

This clone was found once. The rearrangement links TRBV4-2 to TRBJ1-2; no reliable D call. The V and J ends lost 0 bases and 3 bases respectively, with 8 bases between them. CDR1 is LGHNA, CDR2 YNFKEQ, per germline. The CDR3 runs to 14 residues. CDR3 sequence (DNA): TGTGCCAGCAGCCAAGATCACTGGGACTATGGCTACACCTTC. Protein product: CASSQDHWDYGYTF.

This clone was seen just once. The chain employs TRBV28 and TRBJ2-2; the match to TRBD2 covers 8 bases. V lost 5 bases to trimming and J lost 3 bases; unmatched junction nucleotides: 2. Looked up from germline, CDR1 is MDHEN and CDR2 is SYDVKM. This CDR3 is built from 14 residues. The CDR3 loop reads CASSPTSDTGELFF. The CDR3 DNA reads TGTGCCAGCAGTCCGACTAGCGACACCGGGGAGCTGTTTTTT.

The genes are TRBV9 and TRBJ1-1, with TRBD1 matching over 8 bases. Germline V gene sequence: CDR1 SGDLS, CDR2 YYNGEE. This CDR3 contains 14 residues. J lost 3 bases, V lost 4 bases, and 5 bases had no gene match. The CDR3 DNA is TGTGCCAGCAGCCCACGGACAGGGTACACTGAAGCTTTCTTT. It codes for CASSPRTGYTEAFF.

The V call is TRBV29-1, the J call TRBJ2-7; either TRBD1 or TRBD2 may fit D (6 bases each). Trimming removed 4 bases at V and 2 bases at J, with 15 bases between. Germline V gene sequence: CDR1 SQVTM, CDR2 ANQGSEA. This CDR3 comprises 14 residues. The CDR3 spells CSVAPGGATYEQYF. The DNA of the CDR3 is TGCAGCGTTGCGCCCGGGGGCGCAACCTACGAGCAGTACTTC.

A single count supports this clone. V and J are TRBV7-2 and TRBJ1-5; 9 bases are a match to TRBD1. Germline V gene sequence: CDR1 SGHTA, CDR2 FQGNSA. The CDR3 is 14 residues long. V lost 4 bases, J lost 8 bases, and 6 bases stayed unmatched. The CDR3 DNA reads TGTGCCAGCAGCTCCCGGGACAGGGTTGAGCCCCAGCATTTT. It codes for CASSSRDRVEPQHF.

In DNA, the CDR3 is TGTGCCAGCAGTTCGGCCCGAAATAGCGGGAGATTGACAGATACGCAGTATTTT. It is translated as CASSSARNSGRLTDTQYF. The chain joins TRBV28 to TRBJ2-3; 9 bases map to TRBD2. Germline V gives CDR1 MDHEN, CDR2 SYDVKM. The CDR3 loop spans 18 amino acids. The trim removed 4 bases at V and 3 bases at J, leaving 14 bases unmatched.

The rearrangement links TRBV21-1 to TRBJ1-4. TRBV21-1 is a known pseudogene. CDR3 length equals 16 residues. In DNA, the CDR3 is TGTGCCAGCAGCAAGGCCCAGCATGCAACTAATGAAAAACTGTTTTTT. Its protein is CASSKAQHATNEKLFF.

This chain joins TRBV4-3 and TRBJ2-1; D is uncertain. Trimming cost V 3 bases and J 0 bases, with 3 bases left between them. Germline assignment: CDR1 LGHNA and CDR2 YSLEER. The CDR3 runs to 13 residues. The CDR3, as DNA: TGCGCCAGCAGCCATAACTCCTACAATGAGCAGTTCTTC. This gives the protein CASSHNSYNEQFF.

This sequence joins TRBV9 and TRBJ1-1; D is unclear. V was trimmed by 1 base and J by 3 bases, leaving 13 bases between them. CDR3 length equals 15 residues. Germline values: CDR1 SGDLS, CDR2 YYNGEE. The CDR3: CASSVLPLDDTEAFF. The CDR3 DNA reads TGTGCCAGCAGCGTATTGCCCTTAGACGACACTGAAGCTTTCTTT.

The chain is built from TRBV2 and TRBJ2-5, with D possibly being TRBD2 (6 bases). Germline V CDR1 and CDR2: SNHLY, FYNNEI. V was clipped by 3 bases and J by 1 base, with 6 bases between them. The CDR3 loop spans 13 amino acids. The CDR3 nucleotides are TGTGCCAGCAGTGAGACTAGCCAAGAGACCCAGTACTTC. This sequence encodes CASSETSQETQYF.

The chain recombines TRBV7-2 with TRBJ2-7; TRBD2 agrees at 8 bases. CDR1 SGHTA and CDR2 FQGNSA come from the germline V gene. V lost 3 bases and J lost 6; bases outside the gene matches: 4. The CDR3 is 13 residues long. The CDR3 here is CASSFGGGGEQYF. In DNA, the CDR3 is TGTGCCAGCAGCTTCGGGGGGGGCGGCGAGCAGTACTTC.

V and J are TRBV5-1 and TRBJ1-1; 7 bases map to TRBD1. V trimming: 4 bases; J trimming: 6 bases; junction bases outside the gene matches: 6. The CDR3 covers 13 residues. From germline, CDR1 is SGHRS and CDR2 YFSETQ. CDR3 sequence (DNA): TGCGCCAGCAGCACCGGGACAGCGGCTGAAGCTTTCTTT. It is translated as CASSTGTAAEAFF.

The chain recombines TRBV28 with TRBJ1-5; D is ambiguous. Trimming took off 3 bases at V and 1 base at J, with 10 bases between the two ends. Germline V gene sequence: CDR1 MDHEN, CDR2 SYDVKM. The CDR3 spans 15 residues. Here the CDR3 reads CASSFSATSNQPQHF. The CDR3 nucleotides are TGTGCCAGCAGTTTCTCCGCAACCAGCAATCAGCCCCAGCATTTT.

V is TRBV6-5 and J is TRBJ2-5, with D perhaps TRBD1 or TRBD2 (5 bases each). The end of the DNA fits TRBJ2-7 better, so the J call may be wrong. The CDR3 sequence is 15 residues long. Looked up from germline, CDR1 is MNHEY and CDR2 is SVGAGI. The CDR3 nucleotides read TGTGCCAGCAGTTACTCGGAAGGGGACCGTTACGAGCAGTACTTC. Its protein product is CASSYSEGDRYEQYF.

This clone was seen only a few times. The rearrangement links TRBV5-1 to TRBJ1-1, with D unresolved. Germline CDR1 SGHRS, CDR2 YFSETQ. Trimming left V 1 base short and J 7 bases short, with 5 bases between. This CDR3 is 11 amino acids long. CDR3 amino acids: CASSLRNEAFF. The CDR3, as DNA: TGCGCCAGCAGCTTGAGAAATGAAGCTTTCTTT.

This clone was seen only a few times. The CDR3 nucleotides read TGTGCCAGCAGTTTAACGGGGGGGGCCTATGAGCAGTTCTTC. This sequence encodes CASSLTGGAYEQFF. The genes are TRBV28 and TRBJ2-1; the match to TRBD2 covers 8 bases. The CDR3 runs 14 residues. The J segment lost 8 bases and the V segment lost 2 bases, leaving 5 bases of the junction unmatched. Germline V gene lookup returns CDR1 MDHEN and CDR2 SYDVKM.

This clone was found once. This chain joins TRBV18 and TRBJ2-7; no reliable D call. The CDR3 has 15 residues. The V end was cut by 2 bases, the J end by 2 bases, with 13 bases between. Germline CDR1 is KGHSH and CDR2 is LQKENI. The CDR3 region has the DNA TGTGCCAGCTCACCATCGGCATATACCACCTACGAGCAGTACTTC. It is translated as CASSPSAYTTYEQYF.

Concerning this clone itself: Relative to the germline gene, one junction end is altered; a read error may explain this. The chain uses TRBV27 and TRBJ1-1; D is undetermined. Germline V gene data show CDR1 as MNHEY and CDR2 as SMNVEV (reference sequence). The length of the CDR3 is 13 residues. The CDR3 bases are TGTGCCGGCAGCCACCAACCGAACACTGAAGCTTTCTTT. This sequence encodes CAGSHQPNTEAFF.